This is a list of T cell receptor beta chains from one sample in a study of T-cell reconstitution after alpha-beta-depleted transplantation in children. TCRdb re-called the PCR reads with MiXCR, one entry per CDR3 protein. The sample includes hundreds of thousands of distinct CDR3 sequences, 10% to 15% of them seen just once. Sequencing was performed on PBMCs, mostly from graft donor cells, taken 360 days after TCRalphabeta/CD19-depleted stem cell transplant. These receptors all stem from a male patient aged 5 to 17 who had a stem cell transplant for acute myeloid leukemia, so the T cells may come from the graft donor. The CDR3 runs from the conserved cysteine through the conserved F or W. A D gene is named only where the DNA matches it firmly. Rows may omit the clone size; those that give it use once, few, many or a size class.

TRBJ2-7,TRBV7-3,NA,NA,TGTGCCAGCAGCCCCCCCGGTAGTAACGAGCAGTACTTC,CASSPPGSNEQYF
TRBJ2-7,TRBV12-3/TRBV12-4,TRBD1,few,TGTGCCAGCAGTTTTAGGACAGGGGTTAGCAACGAGCAGTACTTC,CASSFRTGVSNEQYF
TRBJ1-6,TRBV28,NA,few,TGTGCCAGCAGTTTCAGTGGAGATAATTCACCCCTCCACTTT,CASSFSGDNSPLHF
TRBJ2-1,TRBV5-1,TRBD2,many,TGCGCCAGCAGCTCCCCGGGACTAGCGGGAGAGCAGTTCTTC,CASSSPGLAGEQFF
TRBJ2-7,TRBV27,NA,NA,TGTGCCAGCAGTTACGGGGGGCCCTACGAGCAGTACTTC,CASSYGGPYEQYF
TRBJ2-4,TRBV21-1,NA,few,TGTGCCAGCAGCAGGTGGGGGACTAGCGGGATTCGGCCAGTCATTCAGTACTTC,CASSRWGTSGIRPVIQYF
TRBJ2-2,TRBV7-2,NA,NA,TGTGCCAGCAGCTTGCAGCGGTCCACCGGGGAGCTGTTTTTT,CASSLQRSTGELFF
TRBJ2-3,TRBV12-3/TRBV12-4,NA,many,TGTGCCAGCAGCCCCTACAGCGCAGATACGCAGTATTTT,CASSPYSADTQYF
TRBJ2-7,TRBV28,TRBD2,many,TGTGCCAGCAGTTTAAGACTAGCGGGGTCCGGACTTAGCTCCTACGAGCAGTACTTC,CASSLRLAGSGLSSYEQYF
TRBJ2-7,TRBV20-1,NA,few,TGCAGTGCTAGACGGGATAGCTTTCCCTTCTACGAGCAGTACTTC,CSARRDSFPFYEQYF
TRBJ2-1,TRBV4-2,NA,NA,TGTGCCAGCAGCCAAGGTGCGAGCTTGTATGAGCAGTTCTTC,CASSQGASLYEQFF
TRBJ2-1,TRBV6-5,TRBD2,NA,TGTGCCATCAGTTACCAAGTGGGACTAGCGGATCTCAATGAGCAGTTCTTC,CAISYQVGLADLNEQFF
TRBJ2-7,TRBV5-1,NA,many,TGCGCCAGCAGCTTTGCCCAGGGATACGAGCAGTACTTC,CASSFAQGYEQYF
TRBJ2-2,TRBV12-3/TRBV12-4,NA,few,TGTGCCGGAGGAGATTCCGGGGAGCTGTTTTTT,CAGGDSGELFF
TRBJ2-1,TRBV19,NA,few,TGTGCCAGTAGTATACAGGTGGCAGGGGCCTACAATGAGCAGTTCTTC,CASSIQVAGAYNEQFF
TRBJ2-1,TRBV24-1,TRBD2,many,TGTGCCACTGGGGCTAGCGGGAGGGATGAGCAGTTCTTC,CATGASGRDEQFF
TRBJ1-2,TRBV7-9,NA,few,TGTGCCAGCAGCAGAGGAGGGGGACATGGCTACACCTTC,CASSRGGGHGYTF
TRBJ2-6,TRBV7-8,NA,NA,TGTGCCAGCAGCTTTGGCACCAGCTCTGGGGCCAACGTCCTGACTTTC,CASSFGTSSGANVLTF
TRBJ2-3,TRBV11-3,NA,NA,TGTGCCAGCAGCCCCCGGGACGGAGATACGCAGTATTTT,CASSPRDGDTQYF
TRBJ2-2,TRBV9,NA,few,TGTGCCAGCGGTGAGATGAACACCGGGGAGCTGTTTTTT,CASGEMNTGELFF
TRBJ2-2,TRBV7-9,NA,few,TGTGCCAGCAGCTTAAGGTCGCCGGGAACCGGGGAGCTGTTTTTT,CASSLRSPGTGELFF
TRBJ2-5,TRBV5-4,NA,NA,TGTGCCAGCAGCCGGCCTCAATCCCAAGAGACCCAGTACTTC,CASSRPQSQETQYF